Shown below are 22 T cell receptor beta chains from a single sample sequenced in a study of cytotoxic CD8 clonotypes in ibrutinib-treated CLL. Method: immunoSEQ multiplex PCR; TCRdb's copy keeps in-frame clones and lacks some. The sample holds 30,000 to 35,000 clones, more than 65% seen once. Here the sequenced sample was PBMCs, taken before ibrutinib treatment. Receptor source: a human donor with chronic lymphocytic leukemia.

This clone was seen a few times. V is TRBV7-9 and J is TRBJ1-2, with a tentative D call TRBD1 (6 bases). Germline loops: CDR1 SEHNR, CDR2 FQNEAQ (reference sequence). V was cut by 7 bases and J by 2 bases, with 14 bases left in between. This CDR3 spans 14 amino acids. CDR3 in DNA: TGTGCCAGCACCTTGGGACAAGACAACTATGGCTACACCTTC. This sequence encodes CASTLGQDNYGYTF. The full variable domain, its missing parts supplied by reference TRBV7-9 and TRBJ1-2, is DTGVSQNPRHKITKRGQNVTFRCDPISEHNRLYWYRQTLGQGPEFLTYFQNEAQLEKSRLLSDRFSAERPKGSFSTLEIQRTEQGDSAMYLCASTLGQDNYGYTFGSGTRLTVV.

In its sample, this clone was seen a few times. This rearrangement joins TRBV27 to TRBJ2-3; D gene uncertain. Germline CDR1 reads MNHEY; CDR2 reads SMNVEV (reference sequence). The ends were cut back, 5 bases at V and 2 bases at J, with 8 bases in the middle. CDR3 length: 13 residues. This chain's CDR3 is CASSKIPTDTQYF. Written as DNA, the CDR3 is TGTGCCAGCAGTAAAATTCCCACAGATACGCAGTATTTT.

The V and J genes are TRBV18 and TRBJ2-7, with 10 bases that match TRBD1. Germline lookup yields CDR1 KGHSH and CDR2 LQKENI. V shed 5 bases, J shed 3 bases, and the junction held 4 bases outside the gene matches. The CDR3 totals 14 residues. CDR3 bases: TGTGCCAGCTCAAAGGGACAGGGGATCTACGAGCAGTACTTC. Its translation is CASSKGQGIYEQYF.

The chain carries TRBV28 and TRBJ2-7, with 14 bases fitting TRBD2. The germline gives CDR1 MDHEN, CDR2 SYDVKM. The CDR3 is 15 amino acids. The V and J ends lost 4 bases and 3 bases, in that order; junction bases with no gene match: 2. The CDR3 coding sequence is TGTGCCAGCAGTTCCGGGACTAGCGGGAGCTACGAGCAGTACTTC. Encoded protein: CASSSGTSGSYEQYF.

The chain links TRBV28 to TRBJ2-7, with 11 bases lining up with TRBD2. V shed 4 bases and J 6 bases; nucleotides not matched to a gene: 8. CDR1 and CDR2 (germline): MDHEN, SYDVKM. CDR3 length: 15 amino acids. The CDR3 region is CASSSLAGGPREQYF. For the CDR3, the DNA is TGTGCCAGCAGTTCTTTAGCGGGAGGGCCTCGCGAGCAGTACTTC. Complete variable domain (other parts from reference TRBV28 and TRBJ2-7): DVKVTQSSRYLVKRTGEKVFLECVQDMDHENMFWYRQDPGLGLRLIYFSYDVKMKEKGDIPEGYSVSREKKERFSLILESASTNQTSMYLCASSSLAGGPREQYFGPGTRLTVT.

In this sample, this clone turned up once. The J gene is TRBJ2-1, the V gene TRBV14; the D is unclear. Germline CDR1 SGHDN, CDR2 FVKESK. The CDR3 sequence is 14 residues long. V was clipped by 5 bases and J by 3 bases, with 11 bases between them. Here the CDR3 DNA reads TGTGCCAGCAGCACCCAACTAATCTACAATGAGCAGTTCTTC. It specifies CASSTQLIYNEQFF.

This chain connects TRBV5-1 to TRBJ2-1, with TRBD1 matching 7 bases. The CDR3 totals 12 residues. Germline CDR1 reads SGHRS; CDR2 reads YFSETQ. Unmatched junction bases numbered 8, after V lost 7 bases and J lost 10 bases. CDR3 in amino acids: CASGRTGSEQFF. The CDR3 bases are TGCGCCAGCGGCAGGACAGGTTCCGAGCAGTTCTTC.

The CDR3 DNA reads TGCGCCAGCAGCACAGAAGGACTAGCGAGAGATACGCAGTATTTT. This gives the protein CASSTEGLARDTQYF. This chain links TRBV5-1 with TRBJ2-3; 9 positions agree with TRBD2. The V gene's germline CDR1 is SGHRS and CDR2 YFSETQ. The length of the CDR3 is 15 residues. V gave up 4 bases and J gave up 5 bases; unmatched junction bases: 8.

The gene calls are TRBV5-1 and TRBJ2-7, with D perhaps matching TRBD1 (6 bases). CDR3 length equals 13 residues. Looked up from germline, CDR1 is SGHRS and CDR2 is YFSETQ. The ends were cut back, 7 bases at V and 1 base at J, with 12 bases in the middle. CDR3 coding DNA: TGCGCCAGCTCCGCGACAGGTTCCTACGAGCAGTACTTC. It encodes CASSATGSYEQYF.

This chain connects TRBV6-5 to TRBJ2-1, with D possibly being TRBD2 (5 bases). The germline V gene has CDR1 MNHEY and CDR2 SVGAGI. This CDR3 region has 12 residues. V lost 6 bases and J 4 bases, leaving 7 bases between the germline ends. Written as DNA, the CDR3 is TGTGCCAGCAGCTCGGGGTACAATGAGCAGTTCTTC. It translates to CASSSGYNEQFF.

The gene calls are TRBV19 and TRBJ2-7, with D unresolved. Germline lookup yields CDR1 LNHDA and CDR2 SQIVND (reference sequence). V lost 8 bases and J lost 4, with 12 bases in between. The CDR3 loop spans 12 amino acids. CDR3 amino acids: CASSTAGYEQYF. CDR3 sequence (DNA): TGTGCCAGTTCCACCGCCGGTTACGAGCAGTACTTC.

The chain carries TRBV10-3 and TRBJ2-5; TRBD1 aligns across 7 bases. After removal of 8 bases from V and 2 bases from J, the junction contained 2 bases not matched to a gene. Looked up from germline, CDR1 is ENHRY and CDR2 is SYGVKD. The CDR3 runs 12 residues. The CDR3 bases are TGTGCCATCGGGACAGTTCAAGAGACCCAGTACTTC. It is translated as CAIGTVQETQYF.

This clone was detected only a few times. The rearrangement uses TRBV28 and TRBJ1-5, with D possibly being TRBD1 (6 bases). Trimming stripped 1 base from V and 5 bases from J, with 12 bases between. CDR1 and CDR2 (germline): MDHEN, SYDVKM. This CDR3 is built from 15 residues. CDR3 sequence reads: CASSLFSAGDQPQHF. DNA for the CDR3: TGTGCCAGCAGTTTATTTTCGGCAGGGGATCAGCCCCAGCATTTT.

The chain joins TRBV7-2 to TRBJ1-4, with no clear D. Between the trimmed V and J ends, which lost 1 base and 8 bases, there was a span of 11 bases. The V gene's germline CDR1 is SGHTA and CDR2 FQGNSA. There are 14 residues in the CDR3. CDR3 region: CASSLEQSGEKLFF. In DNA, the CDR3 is TGTGCCAGCAGCTTAGAACAGTCTGGGGAAAAACTGTTTTTT. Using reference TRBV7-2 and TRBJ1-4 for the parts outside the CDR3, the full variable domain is GAGVSQSPSNKVTEKGKDVELRCDPISGHTALYWYRQSLGQGLEFLIYFQGNSAPDKSGLPSDRFSAERTGGSVSTLTIQRTQQEDSAVYLCASSLEQSGEKLFFGSGTQLSVL.

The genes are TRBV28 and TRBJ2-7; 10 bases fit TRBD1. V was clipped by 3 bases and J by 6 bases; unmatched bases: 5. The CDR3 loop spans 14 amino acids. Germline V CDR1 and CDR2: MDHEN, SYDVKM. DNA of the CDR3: TGTGCCAGCAGTTTGCGCAGGACAGGGGGCGAGCAGTACTTC. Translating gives CASSLRRTGGEQYF.

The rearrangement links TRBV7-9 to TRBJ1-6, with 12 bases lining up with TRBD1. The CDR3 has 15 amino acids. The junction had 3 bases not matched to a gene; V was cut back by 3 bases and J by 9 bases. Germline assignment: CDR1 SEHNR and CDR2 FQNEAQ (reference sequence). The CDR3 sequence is CASSLGQGAGSPLHF. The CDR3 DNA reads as TGTGCCAGCAGCTTGGGACAGGGGGCAGGTTCACCCCTCCACTTT.

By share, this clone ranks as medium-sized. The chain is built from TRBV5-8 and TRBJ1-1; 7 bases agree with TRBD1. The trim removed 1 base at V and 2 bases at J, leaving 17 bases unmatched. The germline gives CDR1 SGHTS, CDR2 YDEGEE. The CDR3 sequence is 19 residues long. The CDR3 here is CASSLPFYWDRVLNTEAFF. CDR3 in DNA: TGTGCCAGCAGCTTGCCGTTCTACTGGGACAGAGTTTTAAACACTGAAGCTTTCTTT.

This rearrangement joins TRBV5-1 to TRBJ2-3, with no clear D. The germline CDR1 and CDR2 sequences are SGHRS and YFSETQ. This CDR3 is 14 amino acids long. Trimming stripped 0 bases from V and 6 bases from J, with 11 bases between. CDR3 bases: TGCGCCAGCAGCTTGGATGACACCAGGGATACGCAGTATTTT. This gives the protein CASSLDDTRDTQYF.

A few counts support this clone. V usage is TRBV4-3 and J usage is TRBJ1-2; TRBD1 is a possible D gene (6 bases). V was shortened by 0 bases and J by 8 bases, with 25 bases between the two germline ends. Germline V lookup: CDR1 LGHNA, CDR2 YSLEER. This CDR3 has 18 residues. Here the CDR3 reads CASSQDWRPGASLGGYTF. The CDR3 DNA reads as TGCGCCAGCAGCCAAGACTGGCGCCCGGGGGCCTCTTTAGGGGGCTACACCTTC.

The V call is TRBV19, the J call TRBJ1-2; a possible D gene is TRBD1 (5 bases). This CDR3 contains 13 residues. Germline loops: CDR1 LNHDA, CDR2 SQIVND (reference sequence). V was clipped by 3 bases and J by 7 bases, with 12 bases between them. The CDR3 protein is CASSISRDSGYTF. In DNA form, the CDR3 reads TGTGCCAGTAGTATTAGCAGGGACTCTGGCTACACCTTC.

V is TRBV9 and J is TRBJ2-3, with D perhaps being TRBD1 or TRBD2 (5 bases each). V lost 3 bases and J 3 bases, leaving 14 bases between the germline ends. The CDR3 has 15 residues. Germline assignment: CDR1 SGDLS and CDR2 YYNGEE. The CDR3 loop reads CASSARLEGTDTQYF. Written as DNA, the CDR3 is TGTGCCAGCAGCGCCCGACTTGAGGGGACAGATACGCAGTATTTT.

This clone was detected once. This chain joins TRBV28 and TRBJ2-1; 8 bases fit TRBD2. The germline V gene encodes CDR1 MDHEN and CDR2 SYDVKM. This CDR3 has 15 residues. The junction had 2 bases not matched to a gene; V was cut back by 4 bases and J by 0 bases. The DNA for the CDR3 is TGTGCCAGCAGTTCTAGCGGGTACTCCTACAATGAGCAGTTCTTC. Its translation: CASSSSGYSYNEQFF.